Below are 11 T cell receptor beta chains sequenced from a single sample in a study of blood T cell repertoires in COVID-19. The repertoire was sequenced with immunoSEQ multiplex PCR; TCRdb's copy has only in-frame clones and lacks some. Among fewer than 40,000 clones listed, 89% were seen once. The specimen sequenced was peripheral blood. The receptors were sampled from a man at least 80 years old with acute or convalescent COVID-19.

This sequence joins TRBV19 and TRBJ2-5; 10 bases align to TRBD2. The CDR3 sequence is 16 residues long. Per germline, CDR1 LNHDA and CDR2 SQIVND (reference sequence). The V and J ends lost 0 bases and 5 bases, in that order; junction bases with no gene match: 6. CDR3 sequence: CASSIDQGSGRETQYF. The CDR3 bases are TGTGCCAGTAGTATAGATCAGGGTAGCGGGAGGGAGACCCAGTACTTC.

The V gene is TRBV5-1, the J gene TRBJ2-1; a possible D gene is TRBD2 (5 bases). Between the trimmed V and J ends, which lost 2 bases and 6 bases, there was a span of 9 bases. In germline, CDR1 is SGHRS, CDR2 YFSETQ. This CDR3 spans 13 amino acids. CDR3 in amino acids: CASSFGSRNEQFF. The CDR3 DNA reads TGCGCCAGCAGCTTTGGGAGTCGCAATGAGCAGTTCTTC.

The chain couples TRBV6-5 to TRBJ1-2; D may be TRBD1 (5 bases). Trimming stripped 7 bases from V and 1 base from J, with 16 bases between. The CDR3 contains 15 residues. Looked up from germline, CDR1 is MNHEY and CDR2 is SVGAGI. The CDR3: CASTLRTGFNYGYTF. The CDR3 region has the DNA TGTGCCAGCACCCTTCGTACAGGTTTTAACTATGGCTACACCTTC.

V usage is TRBV5-1 and J usage is TRBJ2-2; possibly TRBD2 for D (6 bases). Germline V CDR1 and CDR2: SGHRS, YFSETQ. The CDR3 sequence is 19 residues long. V lost 3 bases to trimming and J lost 5 bases, with 26 bases between them. The DNA of the CDR3 is TGCGCCAGCAGCTCGCTCCCTACCCAGACGGGGGAGATAACCGGGGAGCTGTTTTTT. It is translated as CASSSLPTQTGEITGELFF.

CDR3 protein: CASSLRQGSGYTF. CDR3 coding DNA: TGTGCCAGCAGCTTAAGACAGGGTTCCGGCTACACCTTC. The chain is built from TRBV7-8 and TRBJ1-2; TRBD1 matches at 7 bases. The CDR3 is made up of 13 amino acids. Germline CDR1 is SGHVS and CDR2 is FQNEAQ. J lost 8 bases, V lost 2 bases, and 5 bases had no gene match. The full variable domain, completed using reference TRBV7-8 and TRBJ1-2, is GAGVSQSPRYKVAKRGQDVALRCDPISGHVSLFWYQQALGQGPEFLTYFQNEAQLDKSGLPSDRFFAERPEGSVSTLKIQRTQQEDSAVYLCASSLRQGSGYTFGSGTRLTVV.

This chain links TRBV19 with TRBJ2-1, with D unresolved. The CDR3 runs 15 residues. V lost 3 bases, J lost 0 bases, and 9 bases lay in between. CDR1 and CDR2 (germline): LNHDA, SQIVND (reference sequence). In DNA, the CDR3 is TGTGCCAGTAGTATCCGCAGGTCCTCCTACAATGAGCAGTTCTTC. It is translated as CASSIRRSSYNEQFF. Full variable domain (remainder filled in from reference TRBV19 and TRBJ2-1): DGGITQSPKYLFRKEGQNVTLSCEQNLNHDAMYWYRQDPGQGLRLIYYSQIVNDFQKGDIAEGYSVSREKKESFPLTVTSAQKNPTAFYLCASSIRRSSYNEQFFGPGTRLTVL.

This chain uses TRBV11-2 with TRBJ2-7; 10 nucleotides line up with TRBD2. The ends lost 6 bases at V and 0 bases at J; junction bases unmatched: 5. Per the germline V gene, CDR1 is SGHAT and CDR2 is FQNNGV. CDR3 length: 15 amino acids. CDR3 DNA: TGTGCCAGCAGATTACTAGCGGGGCTCTCCTACGAGCAGTACTTC. As protein: CASRLLAGLSYEQYF.

V is TRBV19 and J is TRBJ2-7; 8 bases are shared with TRBD2. Germline lookup yields CDR1 LNHDA and CDR2 SQIVND (reference sequence). The CDR3 runs to 14 residues. V lost 3 bases and J lost 0; bases outside the gene matches: 1. The CDR3 bases are TGTGCCAGTAGTATGAGCGGGGGCTCCTACGAGCAGTACTTC. As protein: CASSMSGGSYEQYF. The complete variable domain, with remaining parts taken from reference TRBV19 and TRBJ2-7, reads DGGITQSPKYLFRKEGQNVTLSCEQNLNHDAMYWYRQDPGQGLRLIYYSQIVNDFQKGDIAEGYSVSREKKESFPLTVTSAQKNPTAFYLCASSMSGGSYEQYFGPGTRLTVT.

This clone occurred once. The CDR3, as DNA: TGTGCCTCCCTAAGGGGCGGGAGAGGAGGGACCGGGGAGCTGTTTTTT. It specifies CASLRGGRGGTGELFF. The chain links TRBV28 to TRBJ2-2, with TRBD2 matching 7 bases. The CDR3 is 16 residues long. Per the germline V gene, CDR1 is MDHEN and CDR2 is SYDVKM. The junction had 17 bases not matched to a gene; V was cut back by 11 bases and J by 5 bases.

This rearrangement joins TRBV27 to TRBJ2-7; weak D call: TRBD2 (6 bases). CDR1 and CDR2 (germline): MNHEY, SMNVEV (reference sequence). V was trimmed by 3 bases and J by 6 bases, leaving 12 bases between them. CDR3 length: 13 amino acids. CDR3 residues: CASSLRGLGEQYF. In nucleotides, the CDR3 is TGTGCCAGCAGTTTGCGGGGTTTGGGCGAGCAGTACTTC.

V usage is TRBV20-1 and J usage is TRBJ1-2; D is ambiguous. This CDR3 comprises 11 residues. The ends were cut back, 6 bases at V and 6 bases at J, with 11 bases in the middle. The germline V gene encodes CDR1 DFQATT and CDR2 SNEGSKA (reference sequence). The CDR3 DNA reads as TGCAGTGCGTCGCCCCGAGATGGCTACACCTTC. Translating it yields CSASPRDGYTF.